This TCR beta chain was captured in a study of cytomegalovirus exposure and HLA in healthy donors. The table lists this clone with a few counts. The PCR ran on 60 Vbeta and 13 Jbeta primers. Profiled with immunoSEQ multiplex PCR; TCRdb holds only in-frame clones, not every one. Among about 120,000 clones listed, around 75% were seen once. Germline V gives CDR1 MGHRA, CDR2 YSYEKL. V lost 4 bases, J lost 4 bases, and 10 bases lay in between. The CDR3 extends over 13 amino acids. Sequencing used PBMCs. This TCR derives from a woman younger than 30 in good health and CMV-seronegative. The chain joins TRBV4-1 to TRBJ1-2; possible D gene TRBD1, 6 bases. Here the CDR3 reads CASSPRGSYGYTF. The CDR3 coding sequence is TGCGCCAGCAGCCCTAGGGGGTCCTATGGCTACACCTTC.